This T cell receptor (beta chain) originates from a study of T cells in Graves' hyperthyroidism and ophthalmopathy. Regarding the study as a whole: Most expanded thyroid clonotypes above 0.001 also appeared in blood.

The investigators amplified TCR beta CDR3 regions from RNA transcripts. Primed by the HTBI set, a first-round RT-PCR was run on the TCR CDR3. TCRdb ran MiXCR on the multiplex PCR reads and lists one entry per CDR3 protein. The table has around 620,000 distinct CDR3 sequences, 11% to 15% seen once. This clonotype has at least ten counts. Its antigen is unknown. The sequenced sample was blood. The clonotype originates from a woman in her late teens or twenties with Graves' ophthalmopathy.

The CDR3 spells CASSLLLAGGPNEQFF. CDR3 bases: TGTGCCAGCAGTTTATTACTGGCGGGAGGGCCTAATGAGCAGTTCTTC. V usage is TRBV27 and J usage is TRBJ2-1, with TRBD2 matching 9 bases. CDR1 MNHEY and CDR2 SMNVEV come from the germline V gene (reference sequence). There are 16 residues in the CDR3. Trimming cost V 1 base and J 7 bases; bases outside gene matches: 8.